The clone carrying this TCR beta chain was seen at least ten times. This specimen comes from a study of tumor-infiltrating lymphocytes in primary liver carcinoma. Priming with a constant-region primer yielded TCR beta cDNA from about 510 ng total RNA. Nested multiplex PCR, run for three rounds with slightly modified ARM-PCR, yielded TCR beta libraries. The two initial PCR rounds, around 11 cycles each, used TRBV1-TRBV30 forward and C-beta reverse primers. TCRdb itself ran the multiplex PCR reads through MiXCR, one entry per CDR3 protein. The sample has 300,000 to 400,000 distinct CDR3 sequences, 65% seen once. Trimming cost V 5 bases and J 6 bases; bases outside gene matches: 5. The germline CDR1 and CDR2 sequences are MNHEY and SVGAGI. The CDR3 has 14 residues. Blood RNA was derived from unsorted whole blood, and germline DNA was extracted too.

The chain joins TRBV6-5 to TRBJ1-5; 9 bases match TRBD1. This receptor was taken from a man aged 35 to 55 with primary liver carcinoma and hepatitis B virus infection. Input material: peripheral blood. The CDR3 protein is CASSTTGGTQPQHF. The CDR3 DNA is TGTGCCAGCAGTACAACAGGGGGCACTCAGCCCCAGCATTTT.